The 6 T cell receptor beta chains below come from one sample, sequenced in a study of shared clonotypes between healthy human individuals. The method was immunoSEQ multiplex PCR; TCRdb's version includes in-frame clones alone and lacks a portion of them. The sample comprises millions of clones, approximately 90% of which are singletons, and over 0.12% rests with the top ten. Sample: naive CD4+ T cells sorted from blood. Described subset: CD45RA+ positively selected. The receptors were sampled from a man younger than 30 in good health.

This chain links TRBV6-5 with TRBJ1-4; unclear D gene. The germline V gene has CDR1 MNHEY and CDR2 SVGAGI. The CDR3 is 13 amino acids. V was cut by 8 bases and J by 2 bases, with 9 bases left in between. This CDR3 reads CASSANTNEKLFF. DNA of the CDR3: TGTGCCAGCTCTGCAAATACTAATGAAAAACTGTTTTTT.

The chain joins TRBV28 to TRBJ2-4; the match to TRBD1 covers 7 bases. This CDR3 comprises 15 residues. CDR1 MDHEN and CDR2 SYDVKM come from the germline V gene. The J segment lost 5 bases and the V segment lost 5 bases, leaving 9 bases of the junction unmatched. CDR3 loop: CASSPTGWQENIQYF. For the CDR3, the DNA is TGTGCCAGCAGTCCGACAGGGTGGCAAGAAAACATTCAGTACTTC.

Notes on this clone: At the DNA level, this CDR3 is encoded by other sequences in the same sample as well. This chain uses TRBV5-6 with TRBJ2-7; the D is unclear. Germline loops: CDR1 SGHDT, CDR2 YYEEEE. The CDR3 extends over 13 amino acids. Trimming removed 5 bases from V and 1 base from J, with 10 bases in between. The CDR3: CASSLRISYEQYF. Here the CDR3 DNA reads TGTGCCAGCAGTTTAAGAATATCCTACGAGCAGTACTTC.

Points on this clone: Other DNA sequences in the same sample also yield this CDR3. V usage is TRBV6-5 and J usage is TRBJ2-5, with D uncertain. Germline CDR1 reads MNHEY; CDR2 reads SVGAGI. The V end lost 0 bases, the J end lost 5 bases, and 10 bases lay between the germline ends. The CDR3 covers 14 residues. CDR3 coding DNA: TGTGCCAGCAGTTACTCGACTCGTTCGGAGACCCAGTACTTC. Protein product: CASSYSTRSETQYF.

The chain is built from TRBV5-4 and TRBJ2-5, with a weak D call TRBD1 (6 bases). The CDR3 spans 16 residues. V shed 3 bases and J shed 6 bases, with 21 bases lying between them. In germline, CDR1 is SGHNT, CDR2 YYREEE (reference sequence). CDR3 sequence reads: CASSSESTGVLKTQYF. In nucleotides, the CDR3 is TGTGCCAGCAGCTCAGAATCGACAGGCGTCCTGAAGACCCAGTACTTC.

The chain combines TRBV9 with TRBJ1-4; D might be TRBD1 (5 bases). CDR1 is SGDLS and CDR2 is YYNGEE in the germline V gene. CDR3 size: 15 residues. V was pared by 4 bases and J by 8 bases, with 18 bases between. CDR3 in DNA: TGTGCCAGCAGCTTGGGGACGTCGTTTGGGGAAAAACTGTTTTTT. Protein: CASSLGTSFGEKLFF.